One TCR beta chain is described in this entry. Its antigen is as yet unknown. This sample is part of a study of cytomegalovirus exposure and HLA in healthy donors. The PCR was carried out with 60 Vbeta primers and 13 Jbeta primers. Clones were read by immunoSEQ multiplex PCR, and TCRdb kept only the in-frame ones, dropping some. The sample contains more than 150,000 clones, almost 85% of which appear only once. With V trimmed by 6 bases and J by 6 bases, 13 bases remained unmatched. Germline V CDR1 and CDR2: SGHTA, FQGNSA. The CDR3 loop spans 17 amino acids. Study-wide findings and caveats: An analysis was carried out at a later point. It showed that HLA-associated TCR beta chains were more clonally expanded than equally common non-associated chains. There were reportedly fewer N-insertions in an Asian-associated ancestry cluster than the roughly 700-donor mean, in a later analysis.

This receptor was obtained from a boy aged 2 to 9 in good health and CMV-seronegative. The specimen was PBMCs. The rearrangement links TRBV7-2 to TRBJ2-1; 11 positions agree with TRBD2. The CDR3 sequence: CASSWRSRLAGPNEQFF. In nucleotides, the CDR3 is TGTGCCAGCAGTTGGCGATCGAGACTAGCGGGACCCAATGAGCAGTTCTTC.